Included here is one TCR beta chain sequence, with context. The CDR3 is 17 residues long. V trimming: 1 base; J trimming: 2 bases; junction bases outside the gene matches: 8. From germline, CDR1 is MNHNS and CDR2 SASEGT. TCRdb keeps only in-frame clones here, not all; method: immunoSEQ multiplex PCR. The sample lists tens of thousands of clones, about 94% occurring once. The data originate from a study of blood T cell repertoires in COVID-19. For the study at large: Sites across the United States, Italy and Spain contributed samples from acute and convalescent COVID-19.

The chain is built from TRBV6-1 and TRBJ2-3; 8 bases map to TRBD2. This TCR was recovered from a human donor with active COVID-19. The donor label of this sample is uncertain. The sample taken for sequencing was peripheral blood. The CDR3 loop reads CASSEDSGGLDTDTQYF. The DNA for the CDR3 is TGTGCCAGCAGTGAAGATTCGGGGGGGCTTGACACAGATACGCAGTATTTT.